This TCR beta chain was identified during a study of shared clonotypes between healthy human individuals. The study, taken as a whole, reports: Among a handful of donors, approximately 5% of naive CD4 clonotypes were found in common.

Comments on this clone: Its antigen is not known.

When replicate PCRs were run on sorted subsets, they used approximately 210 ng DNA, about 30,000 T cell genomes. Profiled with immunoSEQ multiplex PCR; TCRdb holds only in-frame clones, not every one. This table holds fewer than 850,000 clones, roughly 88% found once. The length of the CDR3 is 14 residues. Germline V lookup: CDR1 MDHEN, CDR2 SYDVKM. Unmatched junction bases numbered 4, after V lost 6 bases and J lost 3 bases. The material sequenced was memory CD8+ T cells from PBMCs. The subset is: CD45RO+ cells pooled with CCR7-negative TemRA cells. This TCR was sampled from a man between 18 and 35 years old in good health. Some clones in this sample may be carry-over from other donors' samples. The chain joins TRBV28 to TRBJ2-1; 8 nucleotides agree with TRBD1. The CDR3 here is CASRDREGYNEQFF. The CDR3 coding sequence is TGTGCCAGCAGGGACAGGGAAGGCTACAATGAGCAGTTCTTC.